This paragraph reports one T cell receptor beta chain. Its antigen is not identified. The data are from a study of vaccination and CD4 T cells after COVID-19. Notes on the study in general: When vaccine-specific clones from convalescent patients were examined, 304 of 307 were spike mono-reactive. Convalescent patients' median share of reactive clones seen only post-vaccination was 85% to 90%.

Sequencing of DNA taken from cultured CD4+ T cells relied on the Oncomine TCR Beta short-read assay. MiXCR, applied by TCRdb to the PCR reads, yields one record per CDR3 protein. This sample has about 26,000 distinct CDR3 sequences, with about three fifths found just once. Treatment reported: approximately 10-day PBMC culture with coronavirus spike peptide pools or control peptides (ViraFEST assay). Per the germline V gene, CDR1 is MNHEY and CDR2 is SVGAGI. The CDR3 sequence is 14 residues long. Between the trimmed V and J ends, which lost 1 base and 7 bases, there was a span of 8 bases. The sequencing sample was made of CD4+ T cells from blood, cultured in vitro. The TCR originated in a human donor who had recovered from COVID-19. The chain employs TRBV6-5 and TRBJ1-6, with D unclear. CDR3 sequence: CASSYLTQNSPLHF. The CDR3 bases are TGTGCCAGCAGTTACTTAACGCAGAATTCACCCCTCCACTTT.